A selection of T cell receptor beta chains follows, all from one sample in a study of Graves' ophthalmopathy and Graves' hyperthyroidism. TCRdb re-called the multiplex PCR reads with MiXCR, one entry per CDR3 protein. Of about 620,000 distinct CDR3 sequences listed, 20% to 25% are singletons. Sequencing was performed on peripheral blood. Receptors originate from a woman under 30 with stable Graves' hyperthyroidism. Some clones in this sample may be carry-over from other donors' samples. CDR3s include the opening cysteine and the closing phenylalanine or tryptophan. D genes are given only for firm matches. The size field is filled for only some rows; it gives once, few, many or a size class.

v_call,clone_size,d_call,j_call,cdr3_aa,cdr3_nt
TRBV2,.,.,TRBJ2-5,CASSEGGRATQYF,TGTGCCAGCAGTGAAGGGGGGCGAGCGACCCAGTACTTC
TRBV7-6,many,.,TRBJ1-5,CASSLGPDRYSNQPQHF,TGTGCCAGCAGCTTAGGTCCTGACAGATATAGCAATCAGCCCCAGCATTTT
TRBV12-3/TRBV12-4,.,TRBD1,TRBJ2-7,CASSFMDRGYEQYF,TGTGCCAGCAGTTTCATGGACAGGGGATACGAGCAGTACTTC
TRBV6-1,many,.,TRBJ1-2,CASSPRDSNYGYTF,TGTGCCAGCAGTCCAAGGGACTCCAACTATGGCTACACCTTC
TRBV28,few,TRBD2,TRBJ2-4,CASTKRGGAGIQYF,TGTGCCAGCACTAAGCGGGGGGGTGCGGGCATTCAGTACTTC
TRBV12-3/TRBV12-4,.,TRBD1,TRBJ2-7,CASSHSLTGNHEQYF,TGTGCCAGCAGTCACAGTCTGACAGGGAACCACGAGCAGTACTTC
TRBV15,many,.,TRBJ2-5,CATSRDRNPQETQYF,TGTGCCACCAGCAGAGATCGGAACCCCCAAGAGACCCAGTACTTC
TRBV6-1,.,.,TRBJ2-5,CASRRVGEETQYF,TGTGCCAGCAGGAGAGTGGGGGAAGAGACCCAGTACTTC
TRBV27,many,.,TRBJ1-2,CASSLTGGGYTF,TGTGCCAGCAGTTTAACGGGGGGTGGCTACACCTTC
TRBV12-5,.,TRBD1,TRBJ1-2,CASGSVAGGPPPPNYGYTF,TGTGCTAGTGGTTCCGTCGCAGGGGGCCCCCCGCCTCCTAACTATGGCTACACCTTC
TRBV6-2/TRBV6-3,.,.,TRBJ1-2,CASSYGHYGYTF,TGTGCCAGCAGTTACGGTCACTATGGCTACACCTTC
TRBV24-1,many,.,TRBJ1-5,CATAEGNQPQHF,TGTGCCACCGCGGAGGGGAATCAGCCCCAGCATTTT
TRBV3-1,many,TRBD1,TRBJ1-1,CASSQARTGRTEAFF,TGTGCCAGCAGCCAAGCCCGGACAGGGAGGACTGAAGCTTTCTTT
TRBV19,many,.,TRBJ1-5,CASSIDRGLGQPQHF,TGTGCCAGTAGTATAGACAGGGGTCTGGGACAGCCCCAGCATTTT
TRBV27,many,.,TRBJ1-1,CASSFRTGGRHEAFF,TGTGCCAGCAGTTTCCGCACGGGGGGGCGGCATGAAGCTTTCTTT
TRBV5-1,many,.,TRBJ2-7,CASSQGGGGTYEQYF,TGCGCCAGCAGTCAAGGGGGCGGGGGAACCTACGAGCAGTACTTC
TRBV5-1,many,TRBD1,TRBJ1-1,CASSLLDRGHLEAFF,TGCGCCAGCAGCTTACTGGACAGGGGGCATCTTGAAGCTTTCTTT
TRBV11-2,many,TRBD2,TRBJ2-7,CASSLGKRGGMDPYEQYF,TGTGCCAGCAGCTTAGGGAAGAGGGGAGGGATGGATCCCTACGAGCAGTACTTC
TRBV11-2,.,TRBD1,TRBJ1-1,CASSSTTGMAFF,TGTGCCAGCAGCTCAACGACAGGGATGGCTTTCTTT
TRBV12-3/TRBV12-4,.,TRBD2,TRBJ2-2,CASSPSGGALNTGELFF,TGTGCCAGCAGTCCTAGCGGGGGGGCCCTGAACACCGGGGAGCTGTTTTTT
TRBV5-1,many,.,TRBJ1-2,CASTSDSHGYGYTF,TGCGCCAGCACTTCGGACAGTCATGGCTATGGCTACACCTTC
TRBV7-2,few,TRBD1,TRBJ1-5,CASNYGGGRQPQHF,TGTGCCAGCAACTACGGAGGGGGCCGGCAGCCCCAGCATTTT
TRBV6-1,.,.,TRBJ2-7,CASNDDRYEQYF,TGTGCCAGCAACGACGACAGATACGAGCAGTACTTC
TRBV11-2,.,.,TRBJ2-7,CASSRQAGVYDQYF,TGTGCCAGCAGCCGCCAAGCTGGGGTCTACGATCAGTACTTC
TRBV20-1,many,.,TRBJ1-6,CSGRDGNSPLHF,TGCAGTGGCAGGGACGGTAATTCACCCCTCCACTTT
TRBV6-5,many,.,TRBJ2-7,CASSYSYSASYEQYF,TGTGCCAGCAGTTACTCGTATAGCGCTTCCTACGAGCAGTACTTC
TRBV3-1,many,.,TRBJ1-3,CASSPHSSGNTIYF,TGTGCCAGCAGCCCTCACAGCTCTGGAAACACCATATATTTT
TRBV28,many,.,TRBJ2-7,CASSRPGEPYEQYF,TGTGCCAGCAGTCGTCCGGGAGAACCCTACGAGCAGTACTTC
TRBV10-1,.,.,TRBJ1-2,CASTPPPGPLYGYTF,TGCGCCAGCACCCCCCCGCCGGGGCCGCTATATGGCTACACCTTC
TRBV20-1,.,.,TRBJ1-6,CSARDSVWATYNSPLHF,TGCAGTGCTAGAGACTCTGTATGGGCAACCTATAATTCACCCCTCCACTTT
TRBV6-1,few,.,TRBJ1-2,CATGTGYPYGYTF,TGTGCCACTGGGACGGGATATCCCTATGGCTACACCTTC
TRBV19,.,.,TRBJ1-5,CASTKDRSANQPQHF,TGTGCCAGTACCAAAGACAGGTCTGCGAATCAGCCCCAGCATTTT
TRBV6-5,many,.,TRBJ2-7,CASSSVEGLNYEQYF,TGTGCCAGCAGTTCCGTAGAGGGACTCAACTACGAGCAGTACTTC
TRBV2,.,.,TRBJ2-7,CASSPRPGGTSSYEQYF,TGTGCCAGCAGTCCCCGACCTGGGGGCACGAGCTCCTACGAGCAGTACTTC
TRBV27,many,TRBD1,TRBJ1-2,CASRERGQAYSYGYTF,TGTGCCAGCAGAGAACGGGGACAGGCCTATTCCTATGGCTACACCTTC
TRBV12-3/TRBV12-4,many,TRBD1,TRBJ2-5,CASSSDRVQTQYF,TGTGCCAGCAGTTCAGACAGGGTTCAGACCCAGTACTTC
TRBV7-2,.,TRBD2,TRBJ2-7,CASSLTSYYEQYF,TGTGCCAGCAGCTTGACTAGCTACTACGAGCAGTACTTC
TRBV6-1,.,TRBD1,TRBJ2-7,CASRGAGQGTYEQYF,TGTGCCAGCAGGGGGGCCGGACAGGGTACCTACGAGCAGTACTTC
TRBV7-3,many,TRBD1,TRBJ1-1,CASSSRQGAETEAFF,TGTGCCAGCAGCAGCAGACAGGGGGCAGAGACTGAAGCTTTCTTT
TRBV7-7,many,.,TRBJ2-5,CASSPRGRENETQYF,TGTGCCAGCAGCCCGAGGGGCAGGGAGAATGAGACCCAGTACTTC
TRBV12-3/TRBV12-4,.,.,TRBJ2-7,CASSTGLGHEQYF,TGTGCCAGCAGTACAGGGTTGGGCCACGAGCAGTACTTC